Shown below are 5 T cell receptor beta chains from a single sample sequenced in a study of identifying expanded T cells in peripheral blood. Method: immunoSEQ multiplex PCR; TCRdb's copy keeps in-frame clones and lacks some. The sample shows over 75,000 clones, more than 70% of them seen only once. Sequenced sample: blood. The source is a person between 18 and 69 years old in good health.

As for this clone: Additional DNA sequences in this sample encode the identical CDR3. The chain joins TRBV6-4 to TRBJ2-3, with 7 bases lining up with TRBD2. Trimming cost V 0 bases and J 4 bases; bases outside gene matches: 1. CDR1 is MRHNA and CDR2 is SNTAGT in the germline V gene. This CDR3 region has 14 residues. In DNA form, the CDR3 reads TGTGCCAGCAGTGACTCGGGAGGGGCAGATACGCAGTATTTT. It translates to CASSDSGGADTQYF.

The chain combines TRBV27 with TRBJ1-4; D is ambiguous. Trimming took 2 bases from V and 12 from J, leaving 16 bases between them. In germline, CDR1 is MNHEY, CDR2 SMNVEV (reference sequence). CDR3 size: 14 residues. The CDR3 spells CASSLRWTQSELFF. The CDR3 DNA is TGTGCCAGCAGTTTAAGGTGGACGCAAAGCGAACTGTTTTTT.

The sample holds a few counts of this clone. The chain links TRBV6-4 to TRBJ2-3; possible D gene TRBD1, 5 bases. The V end lost 7 bases, the J end lost 6 bases, and 17 bases lay between the germline ends. The CDR3 contains 14 residues. Germline lookup yields CDR1 MRHNA and CDR2 SNTAGT. The CDR3 reads CASKLQASADTQYF. CDR3 DNA sequence: TGTGCCAGCAAATTACAGGCCTCAGCGGATACGCAGTATTTT.

The chain uses TRBV12-5 and TRBJ2-1, with a weak D call TRBD2 (5 bases). CDR1 is LGHNT and CDR2 is FRNRAP in the germline V gene. The length of the CDR3 is 15 residues. Trimming removed 9 bases from V and 8 bases from J, with 23 bases in between. The CDR3 bases are TGTGCTAGAGCTCGTTTAGGAGGAGCATGCGATGAGCAGTTCTTC. This encodes CARARLGGACDEQFF.

The chain uses TRBV27 and TRBJ2-1; maybe TRBD2 (6 bases). CDR1 is MNHEY, CDR2 SMNVEV, per germline (reference sequence). The CDR3 consists of 14 residues. V lost 4 bases, J lost 2 bases, and 9 bases lay in between. For the CDR3, the DNA is TGTGCCAGCAGTTCCGCGGGACCCTACAATGAGCAGTTCTTC. It encodes CASSSAGPYNEQFF.